The 8 T cell receptor beta chains in this list originate from one sample, sequenced in a study of OX40 agonist ivuxolimab in advanced cancers. Libraries came from the immunoSEQ multiplex PCR assay. The clones in this table, taken by TCRdb from immuneACCESS, are in-frame only. Not every clone is retained; where verified, under half of the shortfall comes from an unresolved V gene, and the cause of the rest is unknown. The sample table shows around 40,000 clones, and about 80% are seen once. Over 3.5% of the sample rests with the top ten. The sequencing here drew on CD4+ or CD8+ T cells sorted from blood, taken in a trial of the OX40 agonist ivuxolimab. The receptors come from an adult with an advanced solid tumor such as melanoma, head and neck, liver or kidney cancer.

In DNA form, the CDR3 reads TGTGCCAGCCGCCCTCAGGGGTCACGGGAGCAGTACTTC. It specifies CASRPQGSREQYF. J is TRBJ2-7 and V is TRBV6-1; a weak D match, TRBD1 (6 bases). Germline V gene sequence: CDR1 MNHNS, CDR2 SASEGT. The CDR3 is 13 amino acids. Trimming cost V 8 bases and J 7 bases, with 18 bases left between them.

This chain uses TRBV19 with TRBJ1-5; possibly TRBD1 for D (5 bases). This CDR3 is built from 13 residues. The V end lost 3 bases, the J end lost 7 bases, and 10 bases lay between the germline ends. Germline V gene data show CDR1 as LNHDA and CDR2 as SQIVND (reference sequence). In DNA, the CDR3 is TGTGCCAGTAGTATGAGGGGAGGACAGCCCCAGCATTTT. Translated, it gives CASSMRGGQPQHF.

The chain has TRBV7-2 and TRBJ1-1, with TRBD1 as a possible D gene (5 bases). Between the trimmed V and J ends, which lost 3 bases and 10 bases, there was a span of 15 bases. Germline assignment: CDR1 SGHTA and CDR2 FQGNSA. This CDR3 spans 13 amino acids. The CDR3 here is CASSFRDPGGAFF. DNA for the CDR3: TGTGCCAGCAGCTTCCGGGACCCCGGAGGAGCTTTCTTT.

This clone was detected only once. The gene calls are TRBV2 and TRBJ1-5, with D perhaps TRBD1 (6 bases). The V and J ends lost 8 bases and 2 bases respectively, with 19 bases between them. The CDR3 is 16 residues long. Per germline, CDR1 SNHLY and CDR2 FYNNEI. The CDR3 region is CASQRGDTDRNQPQHF. The CDR3 nucleotides read TGTGCCAGCCAAAGGGGGGACACGGACCGCAATCAGCCCCAGCATTTT.

V and J are TRBV2 and TRBJ2-7; D possibly corresponds to TRBD2 (6 bases). CDR1 SNHLY and CDR2 FYNNEI come from the germline V gene. The ends were cut back, 1 base at V and 6 bases at J, with 13 bases in the middle. This CDR3 has 14 amino acids. DNA of the CDR3: TGTGCCAGCAGTGAAGTTGACCGGGGAGGCGAGCAGTACTTC. Translated, it gives CASSEVDRGGEQYF.

This clone is a singleton in its sample. CDR3 sequence: CASRTGNPRGYTF. CDR3 in DNA: TGTGCCAGCCGGACAGGGAACCCTAGGGGCTACACCTTC. This chain uses TRBV6-1 with TRBJ1-2; 8 bases agree with TRBD1. The trim removed 8 bases at V and 8 bases at J, leaving 10 bases unmatched. This CDR3 region has 13 residues. Germline V lookup: CDR1 MNHNS, CDR2 SASEGT.

The V and J genes are TRBV19 and TRBJ1-2; TRBD1 agrees at 9 bases. V gave up 4 bases and J gave up 7 bases; unmatched junction bases: 10. This CDR3 is built from 15 residues. The germline V gene has CDR1 LNHDA and CDR2 SQIVND (reference sequence). The chain's CDR3 is CASSTRTGVSGGYTF. CDR3 bases: TGTGCCAGTAGTACCCGGACAGGGGTGTCGGGTGGCTACACCTTC. The full variable domain, completed using reference TRBV19 and TRBJ1-2, is DGGITQSPKYLFRKEGQNVTLSCEQNLNHDAMYWYRQDPGQGLRLIYYSQIVNDFQKGDIAEGYSVSREKKESFPLTVTSAQKNPTAFYLCASSTRTGVSGGYTFGSGTRLTVV.

The chain combines TRBV2 with TRBJ1-5; tentative D call: TRBD1 (5 bases). Germline CDR1 reads SNHLY; CDR2 reads FYNNEI. V lost 6 bases to trimming and J lost 7 bases, with 16 bases between them. The CDR3 consists of 14 residues. The CDR3 bases are TGTGCCAGCAGCCAAAGGGAAGGGGACCAGCCCCAGCATTTT. Its translation is CASSQREGDQPQHF.